This paragraph covers one T cell receptor beta chain sequence. The antigen remains unidentified. The data are from a study of PD-L1 blockade in urothelial cancer. Study information: Bladder-origin urothelial cancer in males covered most of the roughly 29 patients. Blood analysis occurred 3 weeks (second dose) and 6 weeks after treatment start. Findings and caveats of the study: More expansion of tumor-associated blood clones, seen at 3 weeks, marked durable-benefit patients.

The V gene's germline CDR1 is KGHSH and CDR2 LQKENI. Trimming stripped 3 bases from V and 0 bases from J, with 3 bases between. The CDR3 runs to 12 residues. Data came from immunoSEQ multiplex PCR; TCRdb stores just in-frame clones and leaves some out. This table holds approximately 48,000 clones, 70% to 90% found once. Sequenced material: PBMCs, taken around atezolizumab (anti-PD-L1) treatment. The sequence was obtained from a man aged 55-75 years with urothelial cancer. The J gene is TRBJ2-7, the V gene TRBV18; D uncertain. The CDR3 bases are TGTGCCAGCTCACCTAGCTCCTACGAGCAGTACTTC. Translation: CASSPSSYEQYF. The full variable domain, in which reference TRBV18 and TRBJ2-7 provide the parts outside the CDR3, is NAGVMQNPRHLVRRRGQEARLRCSPMKGHSHVYWYRQLPEEGLKFMVYLQKENIIDESGMPKERFSAEFPKEGPSILRIQQVVRGDSAAYFCASSPSSYEQYFGPGTRLTVT.